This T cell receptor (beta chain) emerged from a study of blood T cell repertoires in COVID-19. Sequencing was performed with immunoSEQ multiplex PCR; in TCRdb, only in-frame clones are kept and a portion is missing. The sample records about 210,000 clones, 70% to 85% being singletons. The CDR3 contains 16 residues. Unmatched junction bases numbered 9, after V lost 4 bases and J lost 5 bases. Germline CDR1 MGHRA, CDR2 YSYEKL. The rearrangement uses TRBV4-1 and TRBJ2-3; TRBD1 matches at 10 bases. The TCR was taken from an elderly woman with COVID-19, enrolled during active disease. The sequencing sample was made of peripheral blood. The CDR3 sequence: CASSLTDRGREDTQYF. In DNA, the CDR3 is TGCGCCAGCAGCCTGACGGACAGGGGGAGGGAAGATACGCAGTATTTT.